The 28 T cell receptor beta chains below all came from one sample that was sequenced in a study of Ad26.COV2.S vaccination and SARS-CoV-2 variants. Treatment given: approximately 18 received Ad26.COV2.S at low or high dose, single or two shots; about 5 received placebo; per-sample allocation not given. Collection of the samples took place on day 63 after the first injection of vaccine or placebo. Profiled with immunoSEQ multiplex PCR; TCRdb holds only in-frame clones, not every one. The sample shows hundreds of thousands of clones, about nine tenths of them seen only once. This material consisted of peripheral blood, taken in a trial of Ad26.COV2.S vaccine versus placebo. The receptors were gathered from a person between 18 and 60 years old who received the Ad26.COV2.S COVID-19 vaccine or a placebo.

This sequence joins TRBV7-2 and TRBJ1-5, with TRBD1 matching over 12 bases. Germline CDR1 SGHTA, CDR2 FQGNSA. The ends lost 5 bases at V and 4 bases at J; junction bases unmatched: 3. The CDR3 totals 15 residues. Written as DNA, the CDR3 is TGTGCCAGCAGCCGGGACAGGGGGCTTAATCAGCCCCAGCATTTT. Translated, it gives CASSRDRGLNQPQHF.

The rearrangement uses TRBV3-1 (or the pseudogene TRBV3-2) and TRBJ1-1, with D possibly being TRBD1 (6 bases). The CDR3 covers 11 residues. The germline V gene encodes CDR1 LGHDT and CDR2 YNNKEL (reference sequence). The V gene lost 5 bases and the J gene lost 8 bases, with 9 bases spanning the gap. DNA of the CDR3: TGTGCCAGCAGCTTCGGGACAGAAGCTTTCTTT. Translated: CASSFGTEAFF.

This chain connects TRBV6-5 to TRBJ1-6; D gene ambiguous. Germline assignment: CDR1 MNHEY and CDR2 SVGAGI. Trimming removed 6 bases at V and 0 bases at J, with 6 bases between. The CDR3 is 14 residues long. CDR3 in DNA: TGTGCCAGCAGGTCGAGCTCCTATAATTCACCCCTCCACTTT. Its translation: CASRSSSYNSPLHF.

This clone was seen a handful of times. J is TRBJ2-2 and V is TRBV6-4; TRBD2 matches 10 bases. Germline CDR1 is MRHNA and CDR2 is SNTAGT. This CDR3 has 14 residues. V trimming: 5 bases; J trimming: 3 bases; junction bases outside the gene matches: 0. DNA of the CDR3: TGTGCCAGCAGTACTAGCGGGGACACCGGGGAGCTGTTTTTT. Encoded protein: CASSTSGDTGELFF.

The V call is TRBV4-3, the J call TRBJ2-3; perhaps TRBD2 as D (7 bases). This CDR3 region has 17 residues. Germline CDR1 and CDR2: LGHNA and YSLEER. V was pared by 0 bases and J by 0 bases, with 13 bases between. The CDR3 here is CASSQEWRGGSTDTQYF. In nucleotides, the CDR3 is TGCGCCAGCAGCCAAGAGTGGAGGGGGGGCAGCACAGATACGCAGTATTTT.

The chain recombines TRBV19 with TRBJ1-1, with 7 nucleotides matching TRBD1. The CDR3 contains 12 residues. From germline, CDR1 is LNHDA and CDR2 SQIVND (reference sequence). Trimming took 7 bases from V and 6 from J; bases not matched to a gene: 5. CDR3 in amino acids: CASTLGQAEAFF. The CDR3 bases are TGTGCCAGTACTCTAGGACAGGCTGAAGCTTTCTTT.

The chain uses TRBV9 and TRBJ1-6; a possible D gene is TRBD1 (5 bases). The V and J ends lost 4 bases and 4 bases respectively, with 12 bases between them. CDR1 is SGDLS, CDR2 YYNGEE, per germline. The CDR3 totals 15 residues. CDR3 coding DNA: TGTGCCAGCAGCTCCGGGACTCGGTATAATTCACCCCTCCACTTT. Amino acids: CASSSGTRYNSPLHF.

CDR3 amino acids: CASSPQGTDYEQYF. The CDR3 DNA follows: TGTGCCAGCTCACCCCAAGGCACAGACTACGAGCAGTACTTC. The chain links TRBV18 to TRBJ2-7; D is uncertain. In germline, CDR1 is KGHSH, CDR2 LQKENI. This CDR3 has 14 amino acids. V was pared by 3 bases and J by 3 bases, with 12 bases between.

In DNA, the CDR3 is TGTGCCAGCAGCTTACCCCGAGAGACCCAGTACTTC. It translates to CASSLPRETQYF. This chain links TRBV7-9 with TRBJ2-5, with D hard to call. The CDR3 is 12 amino acids. With 2 bases removed from V and 4 bases from J, the gap between germline ends came to 5 bases. The germline gives CDR1 SEHNR, CDR2 FQNEAQ (reference sequence). Full variable domain (missing parts from reference TRBV7-9 and TRBJ2-5): DTGVSQNPRHKITKRGQNVTFRCDPISEHNRLYWYRQTLGQGPEFLTYFQNEAQLEKSRLLSDRFSAERPKGSFSTLEIQRTEQGDSAMYLCASSLPRETQYFGPGTRLLVL.

The rearrangement joins TRBV6-4 to TRBJ2-3, with 13 bases fitting TRBD2. Germline-derived CDR1 and CDR2 are MRHNA and SNTAGT. The CDR3 has 17 residues. Germline trimming cut 6 bases from V and 2 bases from J; bases unmatched to any gene: 8. CDR3 DNA: TGTGCCAGCAGAGGACTAGCGGGGGACGGGACCACAGATACGCAGTATTTT. Protein product: CASRGLAGDGTTDTQYF.

This chain joins TRBV5-4 and TRBJ2-5, with 8 positions matching TRBD1. Trimming at V came to 4 bases and at J to 3 bases, leaving 5 bases not matched to a gene. This CDR3 has 14 amino acids. Germline V CDR1 and CDR2: SGHNT, YYREEE (reference sequence). CDR3 sequence reads: CASSPRTGKETQYF. The CDR3 bases are TGTGCCAGCAGCCCACGGACAGGGAAAGAGACCCAGTACTTC.

The chain is built from TRBV5-1 and TRBJ1-1; D remains unclear. Germline V gene sequence: CDR1 SGHRS, CDR2 YFSETQ. The CDR3 consists of 16 residues. With 0 bases removed from V and 0 bases from J, the gap between germline ends came to 12 bases. Written as DNA, the CDR3 is TGCGCCAGCAGCTTGGCCGGAGGGAACATGAACACTGAAGCTTTCTTT. This gives the protein CASSLAGGNMNTEAFF.

This rearrangement joins TRBV5-1 to TRBJ1-1; D not resolved. Germline assignment: CDR1 SGHRS and CDR2 YFSETQ. CDR3 length equals 15 residues. Trimming removed 1 base from V and 1 base from J, with 11 bases in between. The CDR3 region has the DNA TGCGCCAGCAGCTTGTGGCAGATCGGGAACACTGAAGCTTTCTTT. Translating gives CASSLWQIGNTEAFF.

The V and J genes are TRBV6-5 and TRBJ2-7, with 10 bases aligning to TRBD2. In germline, CDR1 is MNHEY, CDR2 SVGAGI. This CDR3 spans 15 amino acids. J was trimmed by 6 bases and V by 1 base; bases with no gene match: 6. The CDR3 DNA reads TGTGCCAGCAGTTACTTGGCTAGCGGGGGCAGCGAGCAGTACTTC. It translates to CASSYLASGGSEQYF.

This clone came up a few times. The V gene is TRBV21-1, the J gene TRBJ1-1. TRBV21-1 is an annotated pseudogene. The CDR3 covers 10 residues. The CDR3 DNA sequence: TGTGCCAGCAGTCACACTGAAGCTTTCTTT. This encodes CASSHTEAFF.

This sequence joins TRBV28 and TRBJ2-3, with 13 bases identical to TRBD2. CDR1 is MDHEN, CDR2 SYDVKM, per germline. V was clipped by 8 bases and J by 7 bases; unmatched bases: 6. This CDR3 has 14 amino acids. The CDR3 loop reads CASLLAGGRNTQYF. As DNA, the CDR3 is TGTGCCAGCCTACTAGCGGGAGGGCGAAATACGCAGTATTTT. Based on the CDR3 plus reference TRBV28 and TRBJ2-3, the full variable domain is DVKVTQSSRYLVKRTGEKVFLECVQDMDHENMFWYRQDPGLGLRLIYFSYDVKMKEKGDIPEGYSVSREKKERFSLILESASTNQTSMYLCASLLAGGRNTQYFGPGTRLTVL.

This clone was recorded a few times. V usage is TRBV10-3 and J usage is TRBJ1-5, with no clear D. CDR1 is ENHRY, CDR2 SYGVKD, per germline. Trimming stripped 8 bases from V and 2 bases from J, with 10 bases between. CDR3 size: 13 residues. CDR3 loop: CAIGVRGNQPQHF. CDR3 DNA: TGTGCCATCGGGGTTCGGGGCAATCAGCCCCAGCATTTT.

The chain couples TRBV5-1 to TRBJ1-4; D is ambiguous. V lost 4 bases, J lost 4 bases, and 14 bases lay in between. Germline V gene sequence: CDR1 SGHRS, CDR2 YFSETQ. The CDR3 is 15 residues long. The CDR3 sequence: CASSPERAYNEKLFF. As DNA, the CDR3 is TGCGCCAGCAGCCCGGAGCGGGCTTATAATGAAAAACTGTTTTTT.

This clone was recorded only once. V usage is TRBV5-4 and J usage is TRBJ1-6; D gene unclear. The V end lost 0 bases, the J end lost 0 bases, and 7 bases lay between the germline ends. The CDR3 spans 16 residues. Germline lookup yields CDR1 SGHNT and CDR2 YYREEE (reference sequence). The CDR3: CASSLAGSSYNSPLHF. Here the CDR3 DNA reads TGTGCCAGCAGCTTGGCCGGGAGCTCCTATAATTCACCCCTCCACTTT.

V usage is TRBV7-2 and J usage is TRBJ1-1, with 10 positions matching TRBD1. V shed 5 bases, J shed 0 bases, and the junction held 6 bases outside the gene matches. The CDR3 runs 16 residues. Germline V gives CDR1 SGHTA, CDR2 FQGNSA. CDR3 loop: CASSKMGQGMNTEAFF. The CDR3 bases are TGTGCCAGCAGCAAGATGGGACAGGGGATGAACACTGAAGCTTTCTTT.

In nucleotides, the CDR3 is TGTGCCACCAGCAGAGATCGCCTAGCGGCGAACACCGGGGAGCTGTTTTTT. Protein sequence: CATSRDRLAANTGELFF. The rearrangement joins TRBV15 to TRBJ2-2, with TRBD2 matching over 7 bases. Germline V lookup: CDR1 LNHNV, CDR2 YYDKDF (reference sequence). With 0 bases clipped from V and 0 bases from J, the junction kept 4 bases outside the gene matches. This CDR3 spans 17 amino acids.

The chain combines TRBV10-3 with TRBJ1-3, with TRBD1 as a possible D gene (6 bases). The V gene's germline CDR1 is ENHRY and CDR2 SYGVKD. This CDR3 contains 16 residues. V lost 4 bases, J lost 2 bases, and 15 bases lay in between. The CDR3 sequence: CAISGTGTGTGNTIYF. CDR3 nucleotides: TGTGCCATCAGTGGCACTGGTACAGGGACTGGAAACACCATATATTTT.

This rearrangement joins TRBV19 to TRBJ2-2; tentatively, D is TRBD1 (6 bases). Germline CDR1 LNHDA, CDR2 SQIVND (reference sequence). Trimming cost V 4 bases and J 7 bases, with 16 bases left between them. CDR3 length: 15 amino acids. CDR3 region: CASSTGQQFVGELFF. DNA for the CDR3: TGTGCCAGTAGTACCGGACAGCAGTTCGTCGGGGAGCTGTTTTTT.

This chain joins TRBV9 and TRBJ1-2, with a tentative D call TRBD1 (5 bases). CDR1 and CDR2 from the germline V gene are SGDLS and YYNGEE. The CDR3 loop spans 14 amino acids. The V gene lost 3 bases and the J gene lost 2 bases, with 11 bases spanning the gap. Written as DNA, the CDR3 is TGTGCCAGCAGCGACCCTCGGGGGAACTATGGCTACACCTTC. It translates to CASSDPRGNYGYTF.

The V gene is TRBV2, the J gene TRBJ2-7; D is possibly TRBD2 (6 bases). This CDR3 is built from 12 residues. The V end was cut by 11 bases, the J end by 3 bases, with 14 bases between. Germline V gives CDR1 SNHLY, CDR2 FYNNEI. The CDR3 region has the DNA TGTGCCTCAAATCGGGAGATCTACGAGCAGTACTTC. Its translation is CASNREIYEQYF.

The chain carries TRBV6-5 and TRBJ2-4, with D unresolved. The ends were cut back, 4 bases at V and 4 bases at J, with 8 bases in the middle. CDR1 MNHEY and CDR2 SVGAGI come from the germline V gene. This CDR3 has 13 amino acids. CDR3 region: CASSLDLKNIQYF. In DNA form, the CDR3 reads TGTGCCAGCAGTTTAGACCTGAAAAACATTCAGTACTTC.

This chain uses TRBV19 with TRBJ1-2, with TRBD1 matching 7 bases. Germline values: CDR1 LNHDA, CDR2 SQIVND (reference sequence). V shed 10 bases and J 2 bases; nucleotides not matched to a gene: 1. The CDR3 has 11 residues. CDR3 residues: CATTGNYGYTF. The CDR3 coding sequence is TGTGCCACGACAGGGAACTATGGCTACACCTTC. Drawing the rest from reference TRBV19 and TRBJ1-2, the complete variable domain is DGGITQSPKYLFRKEGQNVTLSCEQNLNHDAMYWYRQDPGQGLRLIYYSQIVNDFQKGDIAEGYSVSREKKESFPLTVTSAQKNPTAFYLCATTGNYGYTFGSGTRLTVV.

The rearrangement joins TRBV2 to TRBJ1-5, with D tentatively TRBD1 (6 bases). Deletions cut 6 bases from V and 2 bases from J, with 17 bases between. The CDR3 sequence is 16 residues long. CDR1 is SNHLY, CDR2 FYNNEI, per germline. The CDR3 sequence is CASRATQGPRNQPQHF. The CDR3 DNA reads TGTGCCAGCAGGGCCACACAGGGCCCACGCAATCAGCCCCAGCATTTT.